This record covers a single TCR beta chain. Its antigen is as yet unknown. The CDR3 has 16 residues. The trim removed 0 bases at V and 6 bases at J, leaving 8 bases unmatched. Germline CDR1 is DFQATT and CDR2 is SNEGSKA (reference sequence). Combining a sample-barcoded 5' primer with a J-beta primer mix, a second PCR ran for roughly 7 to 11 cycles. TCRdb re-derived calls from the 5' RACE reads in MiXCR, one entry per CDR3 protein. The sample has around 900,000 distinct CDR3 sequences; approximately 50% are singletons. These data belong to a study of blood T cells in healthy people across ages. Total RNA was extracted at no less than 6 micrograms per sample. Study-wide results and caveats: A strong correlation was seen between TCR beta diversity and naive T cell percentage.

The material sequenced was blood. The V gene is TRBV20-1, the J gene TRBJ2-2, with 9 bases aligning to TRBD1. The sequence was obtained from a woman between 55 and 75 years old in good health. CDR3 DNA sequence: TGCAGTGCTAGAGATTTGGGACAGGGATACGCCGGGGAGCTGTTTTTT. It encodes CSARDLGQGYAGELFF.